The 5 T cell receptor beta chains below come from one sample, sequenced in a study of blood T cell repertoires in COVID-19. TCRdb's copy holds only in-frame clones and misses some; the assay was immunoSEQ multiplex PCR. This repertoire shows about 97,000 clones, approximately 84% found once; its top ten account for about 10%. The sequencing input was peripheral blood. These receptors were collected from a man aged 65-85 years with acute or convalescent COVID-19.

The gene calls are TRBV10-3 and TRBJ1-5, with 9 bases lining up with TRBD1. The CDR3 has 14 residues. The junction had 7 bases not matched to a gene; V was cut back by 8 bases and J by 5 bases. Germline CDR1 is ENHRY and CDR2 is SYGVKD. CDR3 protein: CAISRTGEYQPQHF. CDR3 nucleotide sequence: TGTGCCATCTCGCGGACAGGGGAATATCAGCCCCAGCATTTT.

This clone came up a few times. The V call is TRBV3-1 (or the pseudogene TRBV3-2), the J call TRBJ1-3; a weak D match, TRBD1 (5 bases). The CDR3 length is 15 residues. The V end lost 4 bases, the J end lost 0 bases, and 10 bases lay between the germline ends. Germline CDR1 is LGHDT and CDR2 is YNNKEL (reference sequence). In DNA, the CDR3 is TGTGCCAGCAGCCCCCGGACAAGCTCTGGAAACACCATATATTTT. Protein product: CASSPRTSSGNTIYF.

This chain uses TRBV7-6 with TRBJ1-1, with D hard to call. This CDR3 spans 14 amino acids. Trimming cost V 6 bases and J 7 bases, with 18 bases left between them. Germline V lookup: CDR1 SGHVS, CDR2 FNYEAQ. The CDR3 region is CASSVSETTYEAFF. CDR3 DNA sequence: TGTGCCAGCAGTGTTTCGGAAACTACCTATGAAGCTTTCTTT.

CDR3 sequence (DNA): TGTGCCACCAGCAGCCAGAGTATAACAGGGGCAGCGGCTGAAGCTTTCTTT. This translates into CATSSQSITGAAAEAFF. The J gene is TRBJ1-1, the V gene TRBV15, with 7 nucleotides matching TRBD1. This CDR3 contains 17 residues. The germline V gene has CDR1 LNHNV and CDR2 YYDKDF (reference sequence). J lost 6 bases, V lost 3 bases, and 16 bases had no gene match. The variable domain in full, with the rest retrieved from reference TRBV15 and TRBJ1-1, is DAMVIQNPRYQVTQFGKPVTLSCSQTLNHNVMYWYQQKSSQAPKLLFHYYDKDFNNEADTPDNFQSRRPNTSFCFLDIRSPGLGDTAMYLCATSSQSITGAAAEAFFGQGTRLTVV.

This clone appeared a single time. The V and J genes are TRBV7-2 and TRBJ1-5; no clear D gene. V dropped 3 bases and J dropped 6 bases, with 9 bases sitting between them. Germline CDR1 and CDR2: SGHTA and FQGNSA. The CDR3 loop spans 13 amino acids. CDR3 loop: CASSFGGSQPQHF. DNA of the CDR3: TGTGCCAGCAGCTTTGGAGGGTCTCAGCCCCAGCATTTT. Filled out from reference TRBV7-2 and TRBJ1-5, the complete variable domain reads GAGVSQSPSNKVTEKGKDVELRCDPISGHTALYWYRQSLGQGLEFLIYFQGNSAPDKSGLPSDRFSAERTGGSVSTLTIQRTQQEDSAVYLCASSFGGSQPQHFGDGTRLSIL.